This T cell receptor beta chain was profiled in a study of blood T cell repertoires in COVID-19. Across the whole study: Both acute and convalescent COVID-19 samples were obtained from the United States, Italy and Spain.

Per the germline V gene, CDR1 is LNHDA and CDR2 is SQIVND (reference sequence). Trimming shortened V by 4 bases and J by 0 bases, and 6 bases separated the two germline ends. CDR3 length: 13 amino acids. Study members were between about 18 and 100 years old and lived in approximately 25 US regions. Participants' reported clinical history set cohort assignment. Recovered participants had two consecutive negative NP/OP PCR tests, healthcare professional clearance, or symptom resolution. TCRdb's copy holds only in-frame clones and misses some; the assay was immunoSEQ multiplex PCR. The sample yields 150,000 to 200,000 clones, more than 70% seen once.

Sequenced material: PBMCs or T cells enriched from blood (not recorded which). The sequence derives from a man aged 40-50 years who had recovered from COVID-19. The V gene is TRBV19, the J gene TRBJ1-1, with unresolved D. The CDR3 sequence: CASSNGMNTEAFF. CDR3 sequence (DNA): TGTGCCAGTAGTAACGGGATGAACACTGAAGCTTTCTTT.